This T cell receptor (beta chain) was identified during a study of CD8+CD57+ T cells in acquired aplastic anemia. Study-level information: Mean yield of DNA from sorted CD4+ and CD8+ cells was 3.2 ug.

V lost 6 bases to trimming and J lost 7 bases, with 21 bases between them. Germline CDR1 is MDHEN and CDR2 is SYDVKM. The CDR3 is 15 amino acids. At least ten counts were recorded for this clonotype. Genomic DNA, serving as template, underwent TCR beta VDJ and CDR3 profiling. A single record per CDR3 protein comes from TCRdb applying MiXCR to the reads. The sample holds 200,000 or so distinct CDR3 sequences, around 65% seen once. What was sequenced was sorted CD4+, CD8+, or CD8+CD57+ T cells (not recorded which) from PBMCs. The source of this sequence is a human donor with severe aplastic anemia or a healthy control (not recorded which). V and J are TRBV28 and TRBJ2-5, with a possible D match to TRBD1 (5 bases). As DNA, the CDR3 is TGTGCCAGCAGGCCTGGGGCAGGTGTTGCGGTGACCCAGTACTTC. Protein product: CASRPGAGVAVTQYF.